The table lists the clone carrying this TCR beta chain with a few counts. The antigen is not known. This sample was taken from a study of T cell responses to AZD1222 COVID-19 vaccine. On the study more broadly: Timing groups of about 4 and about 12 weeks for second doses were pooled.

The CDR3 has 16 residues. V was cut by 4 bases and J by 4 bases, with 17 bases left in between. Per the germline V gene, CDR1 is KGHSH and CDR2 is LQKENI. Study-level results: After two AZD1222 doses, spike-specific TCR breadth and depth rose versus day 0. At study baseline, merely several AZD1222 recipients were seropositive.

Assay used: immunoSEQ multiplex PCR; TCRdb lists only in-frame clones, some missing. The sample shows about 140,000 clones, over 85% of them seen only once. The sequence was obtained from an adult in good health. This sample comprised peripheral blood, obtained on day 0 of AZD1222 vaccination. The chain has TRBV18 and TRBJ1-3, with D maybe TRBD1 (6 bases). The CDR3 sequence: CASSQQGGGLGNTIYF. Here the CDR3 DNA reads TGTGCCAGCTCACAACAAGGGGGAGGCCTCGGAAACACCATATATTTT.